This entry is about one T cell receptor (beta chain). Only a few counts were recorded for this clonotype. Its antigen is unknown. Qualities for individual bases were not recorded, and no much larger clone is one base off. This specimen belongs to a study of human T cells and chemical hapten exposure (dated by TCRdb to 2020 to 2023). At the level of the whole study: For sensitization, 2% DPC in acetone was applied to a 2 cm by 2 cm area of upper inner arm skin. Patch testing was done on the upper back using Finn chambers containing 0.01% DPC, and results were scored after 6 days according to International Contact Dermatitis Research Group standards. Libraries were combined into a pool for sequencing, and differences in TCR yield between samples came mainly from small differences in library volumes within the pool. Most of the patients in the cohort were female, and the cohort covered alopecia areata with under or over 50% scalp involvement, alopecia totalis and alopecia universalis. Blood samples were taken from patients before sensitization (week 0) and at 2, 6 and about 24 weeks after DPC sensitization. Weekly therapeutic DPC doses were additionally applied to the scalp of patients throughout the roughly 23-week study period. Peripheral blood TCR repertoire changes were tracked in vivo in alopecia patients during primary and secondary sensitization to the hapten diphenylcyclopropenone (DPC). For TCR sequencing, blood came from 25 to 35 alopecia patients at anywhere from one to four time points (pre-sensitization, 2, 6 and 24 weeks).

The CDR3 goes from the cysteine to the phenylalanine over 13 residues. Only the CDR3 part of the read is kept: 39 bases, read in frame from the first base. The germline V gene yields SGHTA for CDR1 and FQGNSA for CDR2. V is clipped by 1 base and J by 6 bases, and the sequence between their germline boundaries is 6 bases long. Library preparation employed RACE. TCRdb names NextSeq 500 as the instrument used. During library preparation, unique molecular identifiers were attached to individual cDNA molecules so that TCRs could be counted in a quantitative, reproducible way. Both TCR alpha and TCR beta chains were sequenced from each blood RNA sample. In the original analysis: Samples had a median of 95,638 TCRs, with a range from 23,224 to 690,600. The Decombinator software suite was used to annotate V, J and CDR3 in the TCR reads. For PS versus PT1 abundance plots, all samples were subsampled to the same number of TCRs (28,000). TCRs were defined as expanded if absent before sensitization and observed at least eight times at the 2-week time point. TCRdb itself trimmed the public reads at Q25 with fastp, ran MiXCR and retained productive beta chains. For every CDR3 protein sequence, its rows merge into one entry that carries the most common genes and DNA. TCRdb's processing, not the study's, gives the V and J calls here. The sample yields 150,000 to 200,000 distinct CDR3 sequences; 30% were counted once. The ten largest clones take up 2.9% of the sample.

The study at large found these results: Expanded TCRs formed significantly more large CDR3 similarity clusters than pre-sensitization or healthy control sets, consistent with antigen-driven responses. The number of TCRs above 1 in 1000 frequency did not change with DPC sensitization; there was no evidence of global repertoire structure alterations. All patients had alopecia, a presumed autoimmune disease, so their immune response might differ from that of healthy individuals. The number of PT1 expanded TCRs positively correlated with patch test score, significant at thresholds 8, 16 and 32 but not 4. After repeated subsampling, changes were observed in the strength of the expansion versus patch-test correlation and in the threshold at which the correlation became significant.

Per the publication, the time point label means: pre-sensitization, week 0. Read against the paper, the sample's treatment or condition label means: therapeutic diphenylcyclopropenone sensitization with weekly scalp DPC. At each patch-test visit, blood was drawn before the patch test was applied. Eligible patients were aged 18 to 70, diagnosed with alopecia, deemed suitable for DPC therapy, and excluded if pregnant. Total RNA was isolated from unfractionated whole blood collected in Tempus Blood RNA tubes. The clonotype originates from a woman aged 25 to 39 with alopecia areata. Some clones in this sample may be carry-over from other donors' samples. Sequencing used whole blood, obtained in connection with sensitization to the hapten diphenylcyclopropenone (DPC). The chain employs TRBV7-2 and TRBJ2-2; the D gene lacks a confident call. The encoded CDR3 is CASSLERAGELFF. The nucleotides read TGTGCCAGCAGCTTAGAACGAGCCGGGGAGCTGTTTTTT.